Each of the 4 T cell receptor beta chains below was sequenced from the same sample in a study of OX40 agonist ivuxolimab in advanced cancers. Assay: immunoSEQ multiplex PCR; the TCRdb copy retains only in-frame clones and omits some. The table shows just over 14,000 clones, with 70% to 80% occurring only once. Sequenced material: CD4+ or CD8+ T cells sorted from blood, taken in a trial of the OX40 agonist ivuxolimab. The receptor source for this set is an adult with an advanced solid tumor such as melanoma, head and neck, liver or kidney cancer.

This sequence joins TRBV9 and TRBJ1-2, with D unclear. Germline V gene lookup returns CDR1 SGDLS and CDR2 YYNGEE. CDR3 length equals 12 residues. V lost 0 bases and J 8 bases, leaving 8 bases between the germline ends. CDR3 bases: TGTGCCAGCAGCGTAGGAGCGAAAGGCTACACCTTC. Protein sequence: CASSVGAKGYTF.

The chain recombines TRBV11-2 with TRBJ2-5, with TRBD2 matching over 9 bases. The germline V gene encodes CDR1 SGHAT and CDR2 FQNNGV. The CDR3 is 16 amino acids. Trimming took 1 base from V and 4 from J; bases not matched to a gene: 7. The CDR3 sequence: CASSLGLKTSGETQYF. The CDR3 region has the DNA TGTGCCAGCAGCTTAGGTCTAAAGACTAGCGGAGAGACCCAGTACTTC.

The V gene is TRBV6-6, the J gene TRBJ1-2; D perhaps matches TRBD1 (5 bases). The CDR3 has 14 amino acids. Trimming stripped 2 bases from V and 8 bases from J, with 15 bases between. Germline CDR1 is MNHNY and CDR2 is SVGAGI (reference sequence). In DNA, the CDR3 is TGTGCCAGCAGTTACAATGTCAGGGTTGAAGGCTACACCTTC. It translates to CASSYNVRVEGYTF.

The rearrangement uses TRBV28 and TRBJ1-2; TRBD1 might be the D (5 bases). V dropped 3 bases and J dropped 8 bases, with 10 bases sitting between them. There are 12 residues in the CDR3. Per the germline V gene, CDR1 is MDHEN and CDR2 is SYDVKM. CDR3 nucleotides: TGTGCCAGCAGTTTGGGGCTGGAGGGCTACACCTTC. It translates to CASSLGLEGYTF.